The next 29 T cell receptor beta chains were all read from a single sample in a study of T-cell memory formation after mild COVID-19 (dated by TCRdb to about 2021). Receptor amplification or capture employed 5' RACE. Sequencing was performed on an Illumina NovaSeq 6000. The public reads were reanalyzed by TCRdb: fastp trimming at Q25, MiXCR alignment, in-frame beta chains only. Every CDR3 protein is listed once, alongside the most common genes and DNA of its rows. Counted in this sample were around 310,000 distinct CDR3 sequences; under 25% of them appeared once. Of the sample, 21% is held by the ten largest clones. The sample was PBMCs or a T cell subset sorted from them (not recorded which). Receptors originate from a man aged 18 to 30 who had mild COVID-19 (a few samples of this study predate the infection). The sample titles of this study are shuffled in the database, so cell type and time point are left out; the donor was told from shared clones.

This clonotype occurred a few times. The chain recombines TRBV28 with TRBJ2-1; D might be TRBD1 (7 bases). The CDR3 totals 16 residues. Germline V CDR1 and CDR2: MDHEN, SYDVKM. V was trimmed by 8 bases and J by 3 bases, leaving 20 bases between them. As DNA, the CDR3 is TGTGCCAGCTCCCGGTTGGAGGGGGCGCACTACAATGAGCAGTTCTTC. Translation: CASSRLEGAHYNEQFF.

This clonotype was seen only a few times. The DNA of the CDR3 is TGTGCCAGCAGCGTAGGTGGGGGGATGAACACTGAAGCTTTCTTT. Amino acids: CASSVGGGMNTEAFF. J is TRBJ1-1 and V is TRBV9; D perhaps matches TRBD1 (5 bases). Per germline, CDR1 SGDLS and CDR2 YYNGEE. V was pared by 0 bases and J by 0 bases, with 9 bases between. The CDR3 is made up of 15 amino acids.

This clonotype appeared a few times. This chain uses TRBV5-1 with TRBJ2-5, with 7 bases fitting TRBD1. Germline values: CDR1 SGHRS, CDR2 YFSETQ. V trimming: 4 bases; J trimming: 5 bases; junction bases outside the gene matches: 8. The CDR3 has 14 amino acids. CDR3 DNA: TGCGCCAGCAGCCCCCCGACAGGGTTGGAGACCCAGTACTTC. This encodes CASSPPTGLETQYF.

The sample holds a few counts of this clonotype. The chain combines TRBV11-2 with TRBJ1-4; TRBD1 aligns across 8 bases. V lost 4 bases to trimming and J lost 0 bases; unmatched junction nucleotides: 10. The CDR3 extends over 18 amino acids. CDR1 is SGHAT and CDR2 is FQNNGV in the germline V gene. The CDR3 loop is CASSSATKDRATNEKLFF. CDR3 sequence (DNA): TGTGCCAGCAGCTCGGCGACGAAGGACAGGGCAACTAATGAAAAACTGTTTTTT.

This clonotype was observed at least ten times. The chain recombines TRBV30 with TRBJ1-5; 7 bases match TRBD1. CDR1 GTSNPN and CDR2 SVGIG come from the germline V gene (reference sequence). V was clipped by 1 base and J by 9 bases; unmatched bases: 6. This CDR3 contains 13 residues. CDR3 in DNA: TGTGCCTGGAGTGGACAGGGAGATAGGCCCCAGCATTTT. Its translation: CAWSGQGDRPQHF. Complete variable domain (other parts from reference TRBV30 and TRBJ1-5): SQTIHQWPATLVQPVGSPLSLECTVEGTSNPNLYWYRQAAGRGLQLLFYSVGIGQISSEVPQNLSASRPQDRQFILSSKKLLLSDSGFYLCAWSGQGDRPQHFGDGTRLSIL.

This sequence joins TRBV20-1 and TRBJ1-5, with D perhaps matching TRBD1 (6 bases). Per germline, CDR1 DFQATT and CDR2 SNEGSKA (reference sequence). V lost 5 bases to trimming and J lost 3 bases, with 29 bases between them. CDR3 length: 19 residues. The CDR3 here is CSALFSGGGYREFNQPQHF. The CDR3 DNA reads TGCAGTGCTCTCTTTTCGGGAGGGGGATACAGGGAATTCAATCAGCCCCAGCATTTT.

The rearrangement links TRBV5-5 to TRBJ1-2, with TRBD1 identical over 8 bases. Germline-derived CDR1 and CDR2 are SGHKS and YYEKEE (reference sequence). This CDR3 contains 14 residues. After removal of 0 bases from V and 8 bases from J, the junction contained 6 bases not matched to a gene. The CDR3 reads CASSLGTGKRGYTF. The CDR3 nucleotides read TGTGCCAGCAGCTTGGGGACAGGGAAACGCGGCTACACCTTC.

V gene TRBV19 combines with J gene TRBJ2-3; no firm D call. Germline V gene sequence: CDR1 LNHDA, CDR2 SQIVND (reference sequence). V lost 1 base to trimming and J lost 4 bases, with 9 bases between them. CDR3 length equals 14 residues. The chain's CDR3 is CASSIVPAADTQYF. In nucleotides, the CDR3 is TGTGCCAGTAGTATAGTCCCCGCCGCAGATACGCAGTATTTT.

The chain uses TRBV29-1 and TRBJ1-1; possibly TRBD1 for D (5 bases). Trimming stripped 3 bases from V and 3 bases from J, with 8 bases between. This CDR3 is built from 12 residues. The germline gives CDR1 SQVTM, CDR2 ANQGSEA. The CDR3 here is CSVDRAYTEAFF. The CDR3 coding sequence is TGCAGCGTTGACAGGGCCTACACTGAAGCTTTCTTT.

This clonotype was seen a few times. The chain employs TRBV9 and TRBJ2-7; D call uncertain. Germline V CDR1 and CDR2: SGDLS, YYNGEE. The CDR3 length is 14 residues. V was shortened by 0 bases and J by 3 bases, with 10 bases between the two germline ends. The CDR3 spells CASSVGTINYEQYF. The CDR3 coding sequence is TGTGCCAGCAGCGTAGGAACCATAAACTACGAGCAGTACTTC.

This clonotype was counted between two and nine times. V is TRBV28 and J is TRBJ2-2, with TRBD1 matching over 8 bases. Germline V gene lookup returns CDR1 MDHEN and CDR2 SYDVKM. The CDR3 totals 14 residues. V gave up 6 bases and J gave up 5 bases; unmatched junction bases: 5. The CDR3 region has the DNA TGTGCCAGCAGGTCTGGACAGGGAACCGGGGAGCTGTTTTTT. Its translation: CASRSGQGTGELFF. Full variable domain (outside the CDR3, taken from reference TRBV28 and TRBJ2-2): DVKVTQSSRYLVKRTGEKVFLECVQDMDHENMFWYRQDPGLGLRLIYFSYDVKMKEKGDIPEGYSVSREKKERFSLILESASTNQTSMYLCASRSGQGTGELFFGEGSRLTVL.

The sample holds a few counts of this clonotype. J is TRBJ2-1 and V is TRBV6-5, with a tentative D call TRBD1 (6 bases). Germline CDR1 and CDR2: MNHEY and SVGAGI. The CDR3 extends over 14 amino acids. V was pared by 0 bases and J by 10 bases, with 13 bases between. In DNA, the CDR3 is TGTGCCAGCAGTTACTCGAGGGTGGACAGAGAGCAGTTCTTC. Its protein product is CASSYSRVDREQFF.

V and J are TRBV4-1 and TRBJ1-6; D is perhaps TRBD1 (6 bases). This CDR3 has 15 amino acids. Trimming removed 1 base at V and 8 bases at J, with 12 bases between. Germline lookup yields CDR1 MGHRA and CDR2 YSYEKL. The CDR3 sequence: CASSQAGGAYSPLHF. The CDR3 DNA reads TGCGCCAGCAGCCAAGCCGGGGGCGCTTATTCACCCCTCCACTTT.

This clonotype turned up a few times. The chain joins TRBV7-2 to TRBJ1-3; D remains ambiguous. This CDR3 has 14 residues. The V and J ends lost 3 bases and 0 bases respectively, with 6 bases between them. Looked up from germline, CDR1 is SGHTA and CDR2 is FQGNSA. The CDR3 region is CASSFPPSGNTIYF. The DNA for the CDR3 is TGTGCCAGCAGCTTTCCGCCCTCTGGAAACACCATATATTTT.

The rearrangement joins TRBV7-2 to TRBJ1-6; D gene uncertain. Trimming stripped 3 bases from V and 5 bases from J, with 14 bases between. The CDR3 length is 16 residues. Germline CDR1 is SGHTA and CDR2 is FQGNSA. The CDR3 loop reads CASSFSSGYNNSPLHF. The CDR3 DNA reads as TGTGCCAGCAGCTTCAGCTCAGGCTACAATAATTCACCCCTCCACTTT.

The gene calls are TRBV5-6 and TRBJ1-6; TRBD1 matches at 7 bases. J gave up 11 bases and V 2 bases, and 4 bases lay outside the gene matches. The CDR3 spans 13 residues. CDR1 SGHDT and CDR2 YYEEEE come from the germline V gene. As DNA, the CDR3 is TGTGCCAGCAGCTTTGGGACAGATACACCCCTCCACTTT. This gives the protein CASSFGTDTPLHF.

This clonotype was recorded many times. This rearrangement joins TRBV5-1 to TRBJ1-4; D is unclear. CDR1 and CDR2 from the germline V gene are SGHRS and YFSETQ. The V end was cut by 0 bases, the J end by 6 bases, with 6 bases between. CDR3 length: 13 amino acids. The chain's CDR3 is CASSLGTYEKLFF. CDR3 DNA: TGCGCCAGCAGCTTGGGGACGTATGAAAAACTGTTTTTT.

This chain connects TRBV7-3 to TRBJ1-1; D is perhaps TRBD1 (6 bases). CDR3 length: 13 amino acids. Germline CDR1 reads SGHTA; CDR2 reads FQGTGA. V lost 4 bases, J lost 1 base, and 7 bases lay in between. CDR3 sequence reads: CASSWTANTEAFF. Written as DNA, the CDR3 is TGTGCCAGCAGCTGGACAGCGAACACTGAAGCTTTCTTT.

The rearrangement links TRBV5-1 to TRBJ2-3, with D tentatively TRBD1 (6 bases). CDR1 SGHRS and CDR2 YFSETQ come from the germline V gene. V was cut by 4 bases and J by 1 base, with 16 bases left in between. This CDR3 comprises 16 residues. For the CDR3, the DNA is TGCGCCAGCAGCCGCACCGGGACACCGGGCACAGATACGCAGTATTTT. Translating it yields CASSRTGTPGTDTQYF. Full variable domain (remainder filled in from reference TRBV5-1 and TRBJ2-3): KAGVTQTPRYLIKTRGQQVTLSCSPISGHRSVSWYQQTPGQGLQFLFEYFSETQRNKGNFPGRFSGRQFSNSRSEMNVSTLELGDSALYLCASSRTGTPGTDTQYFGPGTRLTVL.

This clonotype has more than one count but fewer than ten. The chain links TRBV15 to TRBJ2-3, with 12 bases identical to TRBD2. V gave up 3 bases and J gave up 0 bases; unmatched junction bases: 7. The CDR3 runs to 18 residues. Germline CDR1 LNHNV, CDR2 YYDKDF (reference sequence). The CDR3 spells CATSSRLAGALSTDTQYF. The CDR3, as DNA: TGTGCCACCAGCAGTAGACTAGCGGGGGCCCTTAGCACAGATACGCAGTATTTT.

This clonotype was detected only a few times. This chain uses TRBV12-3 or TRBV12-4 with TRBJ2-1, with 9 nucleotides matching TRBD2. The length of the CDR3 is 13 residues. Losses at the gene ends were 3 bases for V and 11 bases for J; bases not matched to a gene: 5. This CDR3 reads CASSLGGGAQQFF. The CDR3 nucleotides read TGTGCCAGCAGTTTGGGCGGGGGGGCCCAGCAGTTCTTC.

Only a few counts were recorded for this clonotype. This chain uses TRBV4-3 with TRBJ1-5, with a tentative D call TRBD1 (5 bases). Germline V CDR1 and CDR2: LGHNA, YSLEER. The CDR3 sequence is 16 residues long. V was shortened by 1 base and J by 6 bases, with 16 bases between the two germline ends. CDR3 DNA: TGCGCCAGCAGCCAAGGGGCCTCGGGGCAGGGTCAGCCCCAGCATTTT. Protein sequence: CASSQGASGQGQPQHF.

J is TRBJ1-1 and V is TRBV5-6; no clear D. CDR1 is SGHDT, CDR2 YYEEEE, per germline. Trimming took 0 bases from V and 12 from J, leaving 12 bases between them. The CDR3 is 12 amino acids. CDR3 loop: CASSLGVMRTFF. CDR3 nucleotides: TGTGCCAGCAGCTTGGGGGTTATGAGGACTTTCTTT.

This clonotype was seen repeatedly, ten times or more. The chain couples TRBV5-6 to TRBJ1-2; the D gene is possibly TRBD1 (5 bases). Trimming removed 4 bases at V and 0 bases at J, with 22 bases between. Germline V gene data show CDR1 as SGHDT and CDR2 as YYEEEE. The CDR3 totals 18 residues. CDR3 bases: TGTGCCAGCAGCCTCCGACCCACCGGGACTGGATCTAACTATGGCTACACCTTC. This gives the protein CASSLRPTGTGSNYGYTF.

The chain is built from TRBV6-6 and TRBJ2-5; 8 positions agree with TRBD2. The CDR3 extends over 14 amino acids. V lost 4 bases to trimming and J lost 4 bases; unmatched junction nucleotides: 5. The germline gives CDR1 MNHNY, CDR2 SVGAGI (reference sequence). The CDR3 region is CASSFSGGAETQYF. The CDR3 bases are TGTGCCAGCAGTTTCTCCGGGGGGGCAGAGACCCAGTACTTC.

The chain has TRBV24-1 and TRBJ1-2, with a tentative D call TRBD1 (5 bases). V lost 7 bases to trimming and J lost 2 bases, with 7 bases between them. Germline CDR1 KGHDR, CDR2 SFDVKD. The CDR3 sequence is 12 residues long. DNA of the CDR3: TGTGCCACCAGCCCAGGGAACTATGGCTACACCTTC. This translates into CATSPGNYGYTF.

This clonotype came up many times. The chain carries TRBV7-9 and TRBJ2-7; tentatively, D is TRBD1 (5 bases). The CDR3 runs 15 residues. CDR1 and CDR2 (germline): SEHNR, FQNEAQ (reference sequence). The V end lost 5 bases, the J end lost 4 bases, and 18 bases lay between the germline ends. The CDR3 sequence is CASSPMLQGLYEQYV. The DNA for the CDR3 is TGTGCCAGCAGCCCGATGCTCCAGGGCTTATACGAGCAGTACGTC.

The V and J genes are TRBV27 and TRBJ1-1; perhaps TRBD1 as D (5 bases). V was cut by 4 bases and J by 4 bases, with 10 bases left in between. Germline CDR1 is MNHEY and CDR2 is SMNVEV (reference sequence). The CDR3 consists of 13 residues. The CDR3 spells CASSWGSGTEAFF. In DNA, the CDR3 is TGTGCCAGCAGTTGGGGGTCCGGCACTGAAGCTTTCTTT.

The chain is built from TRBV19 and TRBJ2-5, with D perhaps matching TRBD1 (5 bases). Germline CDR1 LNHDA, CDR2 SQIVND (reference sequence). This CDR3 has 13 amino acids. The V end was cut by 5 bases, the J end by 5 bases, with 12 bases between. The CDR3 region is CASSETVSETQYF. For the CDR3, the DNA is TGTGCCAGTAGTGAGACAGTTTCGGAGACCCAGTACTTC.